The T cell receptor beta chain described here comes from a study of lymphopenia after photon versus proton radiotherapy. Findings and limits, study-wide: Survival link was tested only in deceased patients; proton benefit remains a possibility. After the lymphocyte nadir, photon-treated repertoires showed oligoclonal expansion, especially of CD8+ Temra cells. Under photons, naive T cells and diversity fell while effector/memory populations rose.

Trimming took off 2 bases at V and 6 bases at J, with 18 bases between the two ends. CDR3 length equals 15 residues. CDR1 is SGHRS, CDR2 YFSETQ, per germline. Points on this clone: The antigen remains unidentified.

Some clones are missing from TCRdb's copy, which holds only in-frame ones; the method was immunoSEQ multiplex PCR. The table includes roughly 58,000 clones, about nine tenths detected once. The J gene is TRBJ2-7, the V gene TRBV5-1; tentatively, D is TRBD1 or TRBD2 (6 bases each). The origin of this receptor is a man at least 80 years old with esophageal cancer. Sequencing was performed on peripheral blood, taken from a patient treated with proton-based radiotherapy. The CDR3 bases are TGCGCCAGCAGCTTTGGGGGGCCTCAGGCGGGCGAGCAGTACTTC. This gives the protein CASSFGGPQAGEQYF.